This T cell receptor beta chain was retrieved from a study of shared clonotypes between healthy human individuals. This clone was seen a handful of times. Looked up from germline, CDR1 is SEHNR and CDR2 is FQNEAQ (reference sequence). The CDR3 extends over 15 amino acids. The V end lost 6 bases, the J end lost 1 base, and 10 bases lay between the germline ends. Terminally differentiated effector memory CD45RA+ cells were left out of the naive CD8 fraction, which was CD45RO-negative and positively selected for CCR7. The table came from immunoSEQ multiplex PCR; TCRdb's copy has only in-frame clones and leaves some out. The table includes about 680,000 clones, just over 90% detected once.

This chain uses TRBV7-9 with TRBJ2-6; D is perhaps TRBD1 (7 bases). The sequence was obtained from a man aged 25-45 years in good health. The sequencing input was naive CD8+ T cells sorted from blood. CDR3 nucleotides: TGTGCCAGCAGACAGGGGAGGTCTGGGGCCAACGTCCTGACTTTC. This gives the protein CASRQGRSGANVLTF.